This record covers a single T cell receptor beta chain. Which antigen it targets is not known. Base qualities are not recorded, but no much larger clone differs from it by a single base. These data belong to a study of blood T cell repertoires in COVID-19 (dated by TCRdb to between 2020 and 2021). For context, the study as a whole: The collaborator samples originated in the United States, Italy and Spain and spanned the acute and convalescent phases of COVID-19. The material from the prospective study consisted of cDNA or gDNA derived from T cells, B-cell-depleted T cells, or PBMCs. The dataset comprised deeply sampled blood TCRbeta repertoires from subjects exposed to, actively infected with, or recovered from COVID-19. The repertoires were released in a freely available public database intended as a resource for research on the immune response to SARS-CoV-2. The samples were drawn from two sources: the first 160 participants of the ongoing ImmuneRACE study, and 950 to 1,500 subjects contributed by 6 global collaborators. Nearly every sample came with metadata listing a de-identified subject ID, COVID-19 status, age in years and sex. Where available, HLA class I and class II types were taken from metadata supplied by the sample provider and were not determined by assay-based typing. Overall results and qualifications from the work: The amount of clinical and demographic metadata varied by source and participant and was provided uncurated.

The CDR3, from cysteine to phenylalanine, totals 15 residues. The CDR3 DNA has 45 bases and is translated from base 1. From V the trimming removes 2 bases and from J it removes 6 bases, while the gene matches leave 8 bases of the junction unaccounted for. CDR1 SNHLY and CDR2 FYNNEI are derived from the germline V gene. The immunoSEQ Assay, a bias-controlled multiplex PCR, was used to amplify TCRbeta CDR3 regions from genomic DNA. The authors' pipeline ran thus. The number of nucleated cells in each sample was estimated by amplification of reference gene primers within the assay. To quantify the absolute abundance of each unique TCRbeta CDR3 rearrangement, sequence reads were collapsed and filtered. Productive Simpson clonality was computed per sample as the square root of Simpson's diversity index over productive rearrangements. TCRdb re-hosts the immuneACCESS table, in-frame sequences only. Its copies lack some clones; in the studies checked, an unresolved V gene accounts for under half of them, and the cause for the rest is not known. Clonal size and the V and J genes are those of that table, whereas D and trimming came from the DNA. In this sample the table shows approximately 250,000 clones, around 88% of which occur a single time. Clones ranked in the top ten supply under 2.5% of the sample.

In the prospective study, participants were roughly 18 to 95 years old, resided in approximately 22 geographic areas of the United States, and were enrolled through a virtual design. To assign participants to cohorts, the prospective study relied on clinical history that participants themselves reported in a screening survey and a study questionnaire. Each participant in the prospective study had whole blood, serum and a nasopharyngeal or oropharyngeal swab collected by mobile phlebotomists. Over a roughly 2-month period, participants in the prospective study had the option of providing additional blood draws and questionnaires. Before DNA extraction, prospective study blood samples were shipped either frozen or at room temperature.

Sequences were obtained from PBMCs or T cells enriched from blood (not recorded which). Rearrangement joined TRBV2 to TRBJ2-7; a stretch of 9 junction bases matches TRBD2. This clonotype originated in a woman in her thirties or forties with acute COVID-19. This receptor has the CDR3 CASSEIGLAGTEQYF. DNA sequence: TGTGCCAGCAGTGAAATAGGTCTAGCGGGGACCGAGCAGTACTTC.